Listed below are T cell receptor beta chains from one sample, sequenced in a study of T-cell reconstitution after alpha-beta-depleted transplantation in children. Each CDR3 protein gets one entry after TCRdb re-called the PCR reads with MiXCR. The table lists approximately 6,300 distinct CDR3 sequences, roughly 16% of them singletons. The material was PBMCs, mostly from graft donor cells, obtained 180 days after TCRalphabeta/CD19-depleted stem cell transplant. The source of these receptors is a patient aged 2 to 10 who had a stem cell transplant for inherited bone marrow failure, so the T cells may come from the graft donor. Each CDR3 is given with its conserved first and last residue. Fields, in order: D gene, V gene, clone size, J gene, CDR3 DNA, CDR3 protein. A D gene is named only where the DNA matches it firmly. Rows give clone size only sometimes, using once, few, many, or a class for an expanded clone.

.	TRBV7-9	many	TRBJ1-2	TGTGCCAGCAGCTTAGCCATGCCGGGGGGCTACACCTTC	CASSLAMPGGYTF
.	TRBV9	many	TRBJ1-1	TGTGCCAGCAGCGCACAGGGCGGAGGGACTGAAGCTTTCTTT	CASSAQGGGTEAFF
TRBD2	TRBV24-1	.	TRBJ2-3	TGTGCCACCAGTGAGTCGGGACTAGCGGGCACAGATACGCAGTATTTT	CATSESGLAGTDTQYF
.	TRBV7-9	many	TRBJ1-1	TGTGCCAGCAGCCCAGGGTGGGGGGGGAACACTGAAGCTTTCTTT	CASSPGWGGNTEAFF
.	TRBV11-1	many	TRBJ1-6	TGTGCCAGCATCCCGAAACGGGGCGGTGGGATGGAGGCCTATAATTCACCCCTCCACTTT	CASIPKRGGGMEAYNSPLHF
.	TRBV5-1	many	TRBJ2-3	TGCGCCAGCAGCTTGTTCGTGTTACGCACAGATACGCAGTATTTT	CASSLFVLRTDTQYF
.	TRBV3-1	many	TRBJ2-3	TGTGCCAGCAGCTTCCGGGAAGGTGGTACGCAGTATTTT	CASSFREGGTQYF
TRBD2	TRBV9	many	TRBJ2-5	TGTGCCAGCAGCGTACCCGGGAGGGCCCAGTACTTC	CASSVPGRAQYF
.	TRBV28	many	TRBJ1-2	TGTGCCAGCAGTTTCTCAAACGGCTATGGCTACACCTTC	CASSFSNGYGYTF
.	TRBV7-9	many	TRBJ1-1	TGTGCCAGCAGCTTAAATACAAACACTGAAGCTTTCTTT	CASSLNTNTEAFF
.	TRBV5-1	many	TRBJ2-1	TGCGCCAGCAGCTTGGAACCAGGGGACAATGAGCAGTTCTTC	CASSLEPGDNEQFF
.	TRBV19	many	TRBJ2-7	TGTGCCAGTAGTATGGTACACTCCTACGAGCAGTACTTC	CASSMVHSYEQYF
TRBD2	TRBV11-2	once	TRBJ2-7	TGTGCCAGCAGCTTCGGGGGGACCTTTTCCTACGAGCAGTACTTC	CASSFGGTFSYEQYF
.	TRBV20-1	.	TRBJ2-1	TGCAGTGCCCATGTAAATGAGCAGTTCTTC	CSAHVNEQFF
TRBD1	TRBV5-6	.	TRBJ2-7	TGTGCCAGCAGCTCTGGGACAGGGATAACCTACGAGCAGTACTTC	CASSSGTGITYEQYF
.	TRBV7-9	many	TRBJ2-5	TGTGCCAGCAGCTTCACCGAGACCCAGTACTTC	CASSFTETQYF
.	TRBV5-5	many	TRBJ2-7	TGTGCCAGCAGCTTAAGGGGTCCATCCTACGAGCAGTACTTC	CASSLRGPSYEQYF
.	TRBV12-3/TRBV12-4	.	TRBJ2-7	TGTGCCAGCAGTACCGCATTAGACGAGCAGTACTTC	CASSTALDEQYF
.	TRBV5-1	many	TRBJ2-7	TGCGCCAGCAGCCGTGACCCAGGGAGCTCCTACGAGCAGTACTTC	CASSRDPGSSYEQYF
.	TRBV4-3	many	TRBJ2-5	TGCGCCAGCAGCCAAGATCCCCCGGTTGTGAGCCCCTCTCTCCAAGAGACCCAGTACTTC	CASSQDPPVVSPSLQETQYF
.	TRBV7-9	many	TRBJ1-5	TGTGCCAGCAGCGTGACGGATAGCGGGCCCCAGCATTTT	CASSVTDSGPQHF
.	TRBV5-6	many	TRBJ2-7	TGTGCCAGCAGCTTTGGTGGTGGGGGGCGCGCCTACGAGCAGTACTTC	CASSFGGGGRAYEQYF